Following are 17 T cell receptor beta chains from one sample sequenced in a study of vaccination and CD4 T cells after COVID-19. The treatment denotes: approximately 10-day PBMC culture with coronavirus spike peptide pools or control peptides (ViraFEST assay). No antigen is known for these receptors. The Oncomine TCR Beta short-read assay was what sequenced the DNA obtained from cultured CD4+ T cells. TCRdb used MiXCR to reprocess the PCR reads, holding one entry per CDR3 protein. Of around 20,000 distinct CDR3 sequences detected, approximately 31% appear once; the ten largest clones hold 14% to 15%. Sequenced sample: cultured CD4+ T cells from blood. These TCRs come from a human donor with COVID-19.

This clonotype was seen a handful of times. The genes are TRBV25-1 and TRBJ1-2; no clear D. This CDR3 region has 13 residues. V shed 4 bases and J shed 0 bases, with 6 bases lying between them. The germline CDR1 and CDR2 sequences are MGHDK and SYGVNS. The CDR3: CASSARANYGYTF. The DNA for the CDR3 is TGTGCCAGCAGTGCTCGGGCTAACTATGGCTACACCTTC.

The rearrangement joins TRBV4-1 to TRBJ1-2; D gene ambiguous. Deletions cut 1 base from V and 0 bases from J, with 9 bases between. CDR3 length: 15 residues. Germline V lookup: CDR1 MGHRA, CDR2 YSYEKL. The CDR3 DNA reads as TGCGCCAGCAGCCAAGGGGAGCGACCTAACTATGGCTACACCTTC. The encoded protein is CASSQGERPNYGYTF.

The V and J genes are TRBV27 and TRBJ2-1, with D possibly called TRBD1 or TRBD2 (5 bases each). Germline values: CDR1 MNHEY, CDR2 SMNVEV (reference sequence). Trimming removed 7 bases at V and 7 bases at J, with 23 bases between. This CDR3 comprises 16 residues. DNA of the CDR3: TGTGCCAGCACAAGGTCGGGACCTTCCGTCGGGAATGAGCAGTTCTTC. Translating it yields CASTRSGPSVGNEQFF.

This chain uses TRBV11-3 with TRBJ1-1; D is ambiguous. V lost 1 base and J 1 base, leaving 7 bases between the germline ends. This CDR3 has 14 residues. Germline V lookup: CDR1 SGHNT, CDR2 YENEEA. The CDR3 coding sequence is TGTGCCAGCAGCTTAGGGCGGGCGAACACTGAAGCTTTCTTT. Translation gives CASSLGRANTEAFF.

The chain employs TRBV29-1 and TRBJ2-3; D possibly uses TRBD1 or TRBD2 (7 bases each). This CDR3 region has 14 residues. In germline, CDR1 is SQVTM, CDR2 ANQGSEA. The V end was cut by 7 bases, the J end by 2 bases, with 16 bases between. The CDR3 sequence is CSGQGGRDTDTQYF. The DNA of the CDR3 is TGCAGCGGCCAGGGGGGGAGGGACACAGATACGCAGTATTTT.

The chain employs TRBV6-1 and TRBJ2-2; 9 nucleotides align to TRBD1. Germline V gene lookup returns CDR1 MNHNS and CDR2 SASEGT. This CDR3 contains 18 residues. The junction had 15 bases not matched to a gene; V was cut back by 8 bases and J by 2 bases. The CDR3 bases are TGTGCCAGCGGACGAACAGGGGGCGCCGGGGTAAACACCGGGGAGCTGTTTTTT. This sequence encodes CASGRTGGAGVNTGELFF.

V usage is TRBV19 and J usage is TRBJ2-7; 7 bases match TRBD1. Trimming cost V 5 bases and J 6 bases; bases outside gene matches: 4. CDR1 is LNHDA and CDR2 is SQIVND in the germline V gene (reference sequence). The CDR3 spans 12 residues. The CDR3 is CASSPTGLEQYF. Here the CDR3 DNA reads TGTGCCAGTAGTCCGACAGGGCTCGAGCAGTACTTC.

V gene TRBV11-3 combines with J gene TRBJ2-2; 8 nucleotides match TRBD2. The CDR3 sequence is 16 residues long. V lost 3 bases to trimming and J lost 4 bases; unmatched junction nucleotides: 7. CDR1 is SGHNT and CDR2 is YENEEA in the germline V gene. CDR3 sequence reads: CASSFGLAGRTGELFF. The CDR3, as DNA: TGTGCCAGCAGCTTCGGTCTAGCGGGCCGCACCGGGGAGCTGTTTTTT.

This clonotype was counted only a few times. This chain links TRBV7-2 with TRBJ1-2, with D unresolved. The CDR3 is 12 amino acids. Germline V gives CDR1 SGHTA, CDR2 FQGNSA. Trimming took 3 bases from V and 0 from J, leaving 2 bases between them. CDR3 protein: CASSLANYGYTF. The DNA of the CDR3 is TGTGCCAGCAGCTTGGCTAACTATGGCTACACCTTC. Combining the CDR3 with reference TRBV7-2 and TRBJ1-2 gives the whole variable domain GAGVSQSPSNKVTEKGKDVELRCDPISGHTALYWYRQSLGQGLEFLIYFQGNSAPDKSGLPSDRFSAERTGGSVSTLTIQRTQQEDSAVYLCASSLANYGYTFGSGTRLTVV.

The rearrangement uses TRBV7-9 and TRBJ1-2; tentatively, D is TRBD1 (6 bases). Germline CDR1 SEHNR, CDR2 FQNEAQ (reference sequence). Trimming left V 5 bases short and J 8 bases short, with 15 bases between. The CDR3 runs to 13 residues. This chain's CDR3 is CASSLDRGQGYTF. The CDR3, as DNA: TGTGCCAGCAGCCTCGATCGGGGGCAGGGCTACACCTTC.

V and J are TRBV4-1 and TRBJ2-7; either TRBD1 or TRBD2 may supply D (5 bases each). Between the trimmed V and J ends, which lost 0 bases and 2 bases, there was a span of 14 bases. Germline lookup yields CDR1 MGHRA and CDR2 YSYEKL. The CDR3 length is 16 residues. CDR3: CASSQETRGATYEQYF. CDR3 sequence (DNA): TGCGCCAGCAGCCAAGAAACGAGGGGCGCCACCTACGAGCAGTACTTC.

This chain connects TRBV19 to TRBJ2-1, with TRBD2 as a possible D gene (6 bases). Trimming pared 7 bases from V and 7 bases from J, leaving 14 bases between. The CDR3 runs to 13 residues. CDR1 and CDR2 from the germline V gene are LNHDA and SQIVND (reference sequence). CDR3 in DNA: TGTGCCAGTAAAGCCCAGACTAGGAATGAGCAGTTCTTC. This encodes CASKAQTRNEQFF.

J is TRBJ1-6 and V is TRBV7-2, with a weak D call TRBD1 (5 bases). The germline gives CDR1 SGHTA, CDR2 FQGNSA. The V end lost 4 bases, the J end lost 0 bases, and 7 bases lay between the germline ends. The CDR3 covers 15 residues. The CDR3 reads CASSYDSSYNSPLHF. CDR3 sequence (DNA): TGTGCCAGCAGCTACGACAGCTCCTATAATTCACCCCTCCACTTT.

The V gene is TRBV12-3 or TRBV12-4, the J gene TRBJ1-5; a weak D match, TRBD1 (5 bases). The CDR3 runs 13 residues. Trimming pared 4 bases from V and 6 bases from J, leaving 10 bases between. The CDR3 here is CASSWGKSQPQHF. In nucleotides, the CDR3 is TGTGCCAGCAGTTGGGGGAAAAGTCAGCCCCAGCATTTT.

This clonotype was seen a handful of times. The chain links TRBV6-1 to TRBJ2-2, with a tentative D call TRBD2 (5 bases). CDR3 length: 15 amino acids. V was shortened by 5 bases and J by 6 bases, with 16 bases between the two germline ends. Germline values: CDR1 MNHNS, CDR2 SASEGT. This CDR3 reads CASSRPGDLAGELFF. In DNA, the CDR3 is TGTGCCAGCAGTAGACCCGGGGATCTCGCCGGGGAGCTGTTTTTT.

This clonotype was picked up a small number of times. The gene calls are TRBV7-2 and TRBJ2-3, with TRBD2 matching 9 bases. V gave up 5 bases and J gave up 2 bases; unmatched junction bases: 2. The CDR3 runs to 14 residues. Germline CDR1 and CDR2: SGHTA and FQGNSA. CDR3 nucleotide sequence: TGTGCCAGCAGCAAGCGGGGGGCCACAGATACGCAGTATTTT. This gives the protein CASSKRGATDTQYF.

Only a few counts were recorded for this clonotype. The rearrangement links TRBV7-8 to TRBJ2-2; 12 nucleotides line up with TRBD2. The ends lost 5 bases at V and 7 bases at J; junction bases unmatched: 14. This CDR3 comprises 18 residues. Germline loops: CDR1 SGHVS, CDR2 FQNEAQ. The chain's CDR3 is CASSIRGLAGGPNGELFF. In DNA form, the CDR3 reads TGTGCCAGCAGCATAAGAGGGCTAGCGGGGGGGCCGAACGGGGAGCTGTTTTTT. The whole variable domain, filled in from reference TRBV7-8 and TRBJ2-2, reads GAGVSQSPRYKVAKRGQDVALRCDPISGHVSLFWYQQALGQGPEFLTYFQNEAQLDKSGLPSDRFFAERPEGSVSTLKIQRTQQEDSAVYLCASSIRGLAGGPNGELFFGEGSRLTVL.